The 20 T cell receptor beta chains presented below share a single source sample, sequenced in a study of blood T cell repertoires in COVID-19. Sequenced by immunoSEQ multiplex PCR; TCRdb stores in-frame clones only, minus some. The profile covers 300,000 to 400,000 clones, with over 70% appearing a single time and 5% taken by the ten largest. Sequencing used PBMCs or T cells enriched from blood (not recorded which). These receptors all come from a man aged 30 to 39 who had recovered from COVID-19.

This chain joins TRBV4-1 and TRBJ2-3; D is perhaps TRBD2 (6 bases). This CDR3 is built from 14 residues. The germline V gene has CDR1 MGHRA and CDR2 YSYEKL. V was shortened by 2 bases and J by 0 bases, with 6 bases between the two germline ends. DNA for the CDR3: TGCGCCAGCAGCCAACGGGGGAGCACAGATACGCAGTATTTT. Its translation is CASSQRGSTDTQYF.

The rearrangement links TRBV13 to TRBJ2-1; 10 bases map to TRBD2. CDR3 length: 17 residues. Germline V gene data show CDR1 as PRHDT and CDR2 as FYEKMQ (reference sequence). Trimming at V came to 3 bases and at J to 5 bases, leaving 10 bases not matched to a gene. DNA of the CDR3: TGTGCCAGCAGCTTTATTCTAGCGGGGGCGGAGAACAATGAGCAGTTCTTC. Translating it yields CASSFILAGAENNEQFF.

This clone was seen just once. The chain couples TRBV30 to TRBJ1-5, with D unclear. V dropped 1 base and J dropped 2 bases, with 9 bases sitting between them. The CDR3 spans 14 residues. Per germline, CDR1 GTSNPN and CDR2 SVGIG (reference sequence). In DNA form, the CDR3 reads TGTGCCTGGAGTGAAAGCCTGGGCAATCAGCCCCAGCATTTT. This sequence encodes CAWSESLGNQPQHF. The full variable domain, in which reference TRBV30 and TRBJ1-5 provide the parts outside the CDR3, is SQTIHQWPATLVQPVGSPLSLECTVEGTSNPNLYWYRQAAGRGLQLLFYSVGIGQISSEVPQNLSASRPQDRQFILSSKKLLLSDSGFYLCAWSESLGNQPQHFGDGTRLSIL.

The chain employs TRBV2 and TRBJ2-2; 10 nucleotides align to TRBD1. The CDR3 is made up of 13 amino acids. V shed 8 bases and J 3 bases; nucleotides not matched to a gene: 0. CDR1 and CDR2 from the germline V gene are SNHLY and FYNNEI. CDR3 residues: CASDRGHTGELFF. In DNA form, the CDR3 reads TGTGCCAGCGACAGGGGGCACACCGGGGAGCTGTTTTTT. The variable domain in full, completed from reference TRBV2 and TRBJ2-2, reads EPEVTQTPSHQVTQMGQEVILRCVPISNHLYFYWYRQILGQKVEFLVSFYNNEISEKSEIFDDQFSVERPDGSNFTLKIRSTKLEDSAMYFCASDRGHTGELFFGEGSRLTVL.

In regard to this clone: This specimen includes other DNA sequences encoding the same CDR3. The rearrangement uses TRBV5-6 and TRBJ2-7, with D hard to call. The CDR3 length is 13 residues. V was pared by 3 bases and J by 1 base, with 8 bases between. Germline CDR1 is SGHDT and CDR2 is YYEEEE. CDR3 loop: CASSSGPSYEQYF. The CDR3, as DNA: TGTGCCAGCAGCTCTGGCCCTTCCTACGAGCAGTACTTC.

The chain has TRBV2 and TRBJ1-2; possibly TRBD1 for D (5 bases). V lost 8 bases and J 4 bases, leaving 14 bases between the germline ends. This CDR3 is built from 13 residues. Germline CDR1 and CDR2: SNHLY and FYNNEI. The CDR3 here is CASGGDRGYGYTF. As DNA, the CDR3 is TGTGCCAGCGGCGGGGATAGGGGCTATGGCTACACCTTC.

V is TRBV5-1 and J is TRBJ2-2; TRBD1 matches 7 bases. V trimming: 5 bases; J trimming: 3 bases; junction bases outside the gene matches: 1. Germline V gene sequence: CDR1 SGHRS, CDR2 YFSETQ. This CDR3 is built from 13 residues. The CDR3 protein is CASRDRYTGELFF. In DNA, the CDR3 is TGCGCCAGCAGGGACAGGTACACCGGGGAGCTGTTTTTT.

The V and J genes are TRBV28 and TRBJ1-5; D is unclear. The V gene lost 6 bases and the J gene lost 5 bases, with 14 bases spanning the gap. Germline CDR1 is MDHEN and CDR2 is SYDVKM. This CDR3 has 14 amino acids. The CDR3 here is CASRVRIGDQPQHF. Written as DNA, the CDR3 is TGTGCCAGCAGGGTAAGAATTGGAGATCAGCCCCAGCATTTT.

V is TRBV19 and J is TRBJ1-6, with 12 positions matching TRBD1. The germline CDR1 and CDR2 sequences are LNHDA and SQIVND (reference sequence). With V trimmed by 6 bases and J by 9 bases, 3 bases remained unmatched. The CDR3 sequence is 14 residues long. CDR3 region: CASSPGQGASPLHF. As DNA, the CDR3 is TGTGCCAGTAGCCCGGGACAGGGGGCTTCACCCCTCCACTTT.

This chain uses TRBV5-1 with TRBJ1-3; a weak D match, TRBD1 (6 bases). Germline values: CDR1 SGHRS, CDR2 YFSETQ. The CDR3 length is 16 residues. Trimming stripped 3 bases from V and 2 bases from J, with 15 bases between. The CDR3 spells CASSWATGIAGNTIYF. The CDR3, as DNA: TGCGCCAGCAGCTGGGCCACAGGGATCGCTGGAAACACCATATATTTT.

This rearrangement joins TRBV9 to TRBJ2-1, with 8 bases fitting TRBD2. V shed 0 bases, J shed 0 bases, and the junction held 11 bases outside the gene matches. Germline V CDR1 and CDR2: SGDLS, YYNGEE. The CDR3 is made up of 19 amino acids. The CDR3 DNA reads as TGTGCCAGCAGCGTAGCTTATGGACTAGCTGCCAGCTCCTACAATGAGCAGTTCTTC. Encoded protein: CASSVAYGLAASSYNEQFF.

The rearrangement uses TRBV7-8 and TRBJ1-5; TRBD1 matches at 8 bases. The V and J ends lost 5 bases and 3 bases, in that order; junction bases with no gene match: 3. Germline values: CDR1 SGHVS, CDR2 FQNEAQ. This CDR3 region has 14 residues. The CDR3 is CASSPRGPNQPQHF. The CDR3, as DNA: TGTGCCAGCAGCCCCAGGGGGCCCAATCAGCCCCAGCATTTT.

CDR3 sequence: CASRKGQGSTGELFF. CDR3 bases: TGTGCCAGCAGGAAAGGACAGGGGTCCACCGGGGAGCTGTTTTTT. The chain uses TRBV6-5 and TRBJ2-2; 9 bases are shared with TRBD1. The CDR3 is 15 amino acids. V dropped 6 bases and J dropped 4; count of bases not matched to a gene: 6. CDR1 and CDR2 from the germline V gene are MNHEY and SVGAGI.

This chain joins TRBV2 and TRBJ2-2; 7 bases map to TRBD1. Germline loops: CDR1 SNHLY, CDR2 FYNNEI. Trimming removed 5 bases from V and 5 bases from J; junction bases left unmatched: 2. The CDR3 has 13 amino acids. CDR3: CASSNRGTGELFF. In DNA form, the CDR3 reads TGTGCCAGCAGTAACAGGGGTACCGGGGAGCTGTTTTTT.

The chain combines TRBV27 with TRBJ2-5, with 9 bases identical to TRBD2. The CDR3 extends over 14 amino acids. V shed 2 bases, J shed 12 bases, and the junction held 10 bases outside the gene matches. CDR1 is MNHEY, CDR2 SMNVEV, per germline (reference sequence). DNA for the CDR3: TGTGCCAGCAGTTTAAGTGGGCGGGGGGGCATCAAGTACTTC. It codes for CASSLSGRGGIKYF.

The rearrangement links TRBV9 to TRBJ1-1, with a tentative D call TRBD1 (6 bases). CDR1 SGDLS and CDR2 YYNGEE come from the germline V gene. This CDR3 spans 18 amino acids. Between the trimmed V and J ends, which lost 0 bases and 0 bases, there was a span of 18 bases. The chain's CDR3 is CASSVDTGTRNVNTEAFF. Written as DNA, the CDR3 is TGTGCCAGCAGCGTAGATACCGGGACAAGGAACGTGAACACTGAAGCTTTCTTT.

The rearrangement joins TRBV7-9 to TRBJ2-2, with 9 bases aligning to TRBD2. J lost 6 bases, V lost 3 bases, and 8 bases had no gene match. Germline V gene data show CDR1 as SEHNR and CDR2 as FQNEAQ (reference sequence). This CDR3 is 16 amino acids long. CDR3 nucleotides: TGTGCCAGCAGCTTTTTGGGACTAGCCTCGTCCGGGGAGCTGTTTTTT. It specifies CASSFLGLASSGELFF.

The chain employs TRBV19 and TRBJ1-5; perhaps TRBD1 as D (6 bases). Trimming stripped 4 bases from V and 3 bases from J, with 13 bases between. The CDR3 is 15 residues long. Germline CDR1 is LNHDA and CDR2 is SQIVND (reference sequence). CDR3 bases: TGTGCCAGTAGTAGGGACACTCCCAACAATCAGCCCCAGCATTTT. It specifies CASSRDTPNNQPQHF. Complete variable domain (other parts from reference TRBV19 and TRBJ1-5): DGGITQSPKYLFRKEGQNVTLSCEQNLNHDAMYWYRQDPGQGLRLIYYSQIVNDFQKGDIAEGYSVSREKKESFPLTVTSAQKNPTAFYLCASSRDTPNNQPQHFGDGTRLSIL.

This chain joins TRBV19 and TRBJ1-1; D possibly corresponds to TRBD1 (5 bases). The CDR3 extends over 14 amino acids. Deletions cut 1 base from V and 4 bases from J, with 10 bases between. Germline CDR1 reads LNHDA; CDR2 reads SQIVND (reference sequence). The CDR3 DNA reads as TGTGCCAGTAGTATAGCCCAGGGTAGCACTGAAGCTTTCTTT. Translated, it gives CASSIAQGSTEAFF.

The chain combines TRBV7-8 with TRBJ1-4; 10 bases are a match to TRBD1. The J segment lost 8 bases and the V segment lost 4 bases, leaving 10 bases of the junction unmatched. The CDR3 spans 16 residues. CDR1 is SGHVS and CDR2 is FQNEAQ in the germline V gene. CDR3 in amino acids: CASSSDLGQGGEKLFF. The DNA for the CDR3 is TGTGCCAGCAGCTCCGACCTTGGACAGGGGGGAGAAAAACTGTTTTTT.